Listed below are T cell receptor beta chains from one sample, sequenced in a study of shared clonotypes between healthy human individuals. The data were produced by immunoSEQ multiplex PCR, yet TCRdb's version contains in-frame clones alone and is incomplete. The table has fewer than 650,000 clones, approximately 80% seen once. Sequencing was carried out using PBMCs. The receptors were gathered from a woman between 40 and 50 years old in good health. Some clones in this sample may be carry-over from other donors' samples. Each CDR3 is given with its conserved first and last residue. D genes are given only for firm matches. Not every row has a clone size; where given, it reads once, few, many or a size class.

j_call | v_call | d_call | clone_size | cdr3_nt | cdr3_aa
TRBJ2-2 | TRBV5-1 | . | . | TGCGCCAGCAGGTCGGGAACCCCCACCGGGGAGCTGTTTTTT | CASRSGTPTGELFF
TRBJ2-1 | TRBV6-1 | . | . | TGTGCCAGCAGTGAACCTTTCATGGGGGGTGAGCAGTTCTTC | CASSEPFMGGEQFF
TRBJ2-7 | TRBV19 | . | many | TGTGCCAGTACCTCAGACTCCCTGGGGTCCTACGAGCAGTACTTC | CASTSDSLGSYEQYF
TRBJ2-2 | TRBV5-1 | TRBD2 | once | TGCGCCAGCAGCTTGTCACTAGCGGGAGGGTACTCGAACACCGGGGAGCTGTTTTTT | CASSLSLAGGYSNTGELFF
TRBJ2-2 | TRBV5-6 | TRBD2 | . | TGTGCCAGCAGCTCCCGACTAGCGGGGAACACCGGGGAGCTGTTTTTT | CASSSRLAGNTGELFF
TRBJ1-5 | TRBV25-1 | . | . | TGTGCCAGCAGTCCAGACAGTAGCAATCAGCCCCAGCATTTT | CASSPDSSNQPQHF
TRBJ2-1 | TRBV7-2 | . | few | TGTGCCAGCAGCTTAGGTTCCGAACCTCCGTTCTTC | CASSLGSEPPFF
TRBJ2-7 | TRBV29-1 | . | . | TGCAGCGTTCGCGGGACCTACGAGCAGTACTTC | CSVRGTYEQYF
TRBJ2-2 | TRBV25-1 | . | . | TGTGCCACCCGAGGTTGGGACAAGTCGAACACCGGGGAGCTGTTTTTT | CATRGWDKSNTGELFF
TRBJ2-5 | TRBV28 | . | . | TGTGCCAGCCGGGACAAAGAGACCCAGTACTTC | CASRDKETQYF
TRBJ2-3 | TRBV29-1 | TRBD2 | once | TGCAGCGTTACGACTAGCGCATCCACAGATACGCAGTATTTT | CSVTTSASTDTQYF
TRBJ2-5 | TRBV5-4 | . | . | TGTGCCAGCAGCTTGGGTAGCGGCCAAGAGACCCAGTACTTC | CASSLGSGQETQYF
TRBJ1-5 | TRBV30 | . | once | TGTGCCTGGGGGGGACCGAATCATTTT | CAWGGPNHF
TRBJ2-7 | TRBV5-1 | . | . | TGCGCCAGCAGCTCGGAGACGGATCCTCTGGACGAGCAGTACTTC | CASSSETDPLDEQYF
TRBJ2-1 | TRBV28 | . | . | TGTGCCAGTATGGGACCGGGGAGATGGAATGAGCAGTTCTTC | CASMGPGRWNEQFF
TRBJ2-4 | TRBV4-3 | . | . | TGCGCCAGCAGCCGACAGGGCGGATTGGGGGGGGACATTCAGTACTTC | CASSRQGGLGGDIQYF
TRBJ2-7 | TRBV28 | . | . | TGTGCCAGCAGTTTAATAGGGTCCCAGTACGAGCAGTACTTC | CASSLIGSQYEQYF
TRBJ2-6 | TRBV19 | . | . | TGTGCCACTAGTTCTGGGGCCAACGTCCTGACTTTC | CATSSGANVLTF
TRBJ2-1 | TRBV30 | . | . | TGTGCCTGGAGTGTACAATGGGAGCAGTTCTTC | CAWSVQWEQFF
TRBJ2-3 | TRBV27 | TRBD2 | few | TGTGCCAGCAGTATTATAGCGGGAGGGCCGGATACGCAGTATTTT | CASSIIAGGPDTQYF
TRBJ1-3 | TRBV28 | . | . | TGTGCCAGCAGCCCCTCTGGAAACACCATATATTTT | CASSPSGNTIYF
TRBJ2-1 | TRBV7-3 | . | . | TGTGCCAGCAGCTTATATTCCGGGGCACTAGGCGGTGAGCAGTTCTTC | CASSLYSGALGGEQFF
TRBJ2-1 | TRBV29-1 | . | once | TGCAGCGTTGCGCGGGGTTTCAGTGAGCAGTTCTTC | CSVARGFSEQFF
TRBJ2-5 | TRBV28 | . | few | TGTGCCAGCAGTTTCTACGGGTATTTCCAAGAGACCCAGTACTTC | CASSFYGYFQETQYF
TRBJ2-7 | TRBV6-1 | TRBD1 | . | TGTGCCAGCAGCCCCATGGGGACAGGGGCCCTCGAGCAGTACTTC | CASSPMGTGALEQYF